This T cell receptor beta chain was sequenced for a study of cytomegalovirus exposure and HLA in healthy donors. The PCR used 60 Vbeta and 13 Jbeta primers. The data were produced by immunoSEQ multiplex PCR, yet TCRdb's version contains in-frame clones alone and is incomplete. Of around 150,000 clones in the sample, around 77% were seen once. This clone showed up just once. Its antigen is currently unknown. The study, taken as a whole, reports: Reports indicate that TCR beta sequences accurately predicted the HLA-A and HLA-B alleles of most subjects.

V shed 7 bases and J 7 bases; nucleotides not matched to a gene: 4. This CDR3 comprises 12 residues. Germline assignment: CDR1 WNHNN and CDR2 SYGVQD (reference sequence). The V and J genes are TRBV10-1 and TRBJ2-3, with 8 bases that match TRBD2. The source material was PBMCs. The TCR was taken from a man younger than 45 in good health and CMV-seronegative. CDR3 sequence: CASIGRANTQYF. For the CDR3, the DNA is TGCGCCAGCATCGGGAGGGCCAATACGCAGTATTTT.